The source of this T cell receptor beta chain is a study of response to subunit inactivated influenza vaccine. Study-wide findings and caveats: Each seasonal influenza vaccination, the authors suggested, recruits few new T cells.

This clonotype has a count of ten or more. The antigen is undetermined. V dropped 4 bases and J dropped 5 bases, with 17 bases sitting between them. Germline CDR1 and CDR2: MNHNS and SASEGT. The CDR3 loop spans 15 amino acids. TCRdb reprocessed the RT-PCR reads with MiXCR, giving one entry per CDR3 protein. The sample holds around 850,000 distinct CDR3 sequences, around 20% seen once. This material consisted of PBMCs from blood, taken about 5 days after vaccination. The TCR was taken from a man in his fifties who received an inactivated influenza vaccine. The V and J genes are TRBV6-1 and TRBJ2-5; D may correspond to TRBD1 or TRBD2 (6 bases each). This chain's CDR3 is CASSVSGGFRETQYF. DNA of the CDR3: TGTGCCAGCAGTGTTTCCGGGGGCTTTCGGGAGACCCAGTACTTC.